This record concerns one TCR beta chain sequence. The protocol was immunoSEQ multiplex PCR, while the TCRdb copy is restricted to in-frame clones and leaves out a portion. The sample contains 400,000 to 500,000 clones, 70% to 90% of which appear only once. This record belongs to a study of blood T cell repertoires in COVID-19. The sample consisted of PBMCs or T cells enriched from blood (not recorded which). This clonotype was sampled from a woman aged 18-29 years who had been exposed to COVID-19.

This CDR3 is CASSSGARGYTF. DNA of the CDR3: TGTGCCAGCAGTTCAGGGGCGCGTGGCTACACCTTC. V gene TRBV12-3 or TRBV12-4 combines with J gene TRBJ1-2; D may be TRBD1 (6 bases). The CDR3 covers 12 residues. V was clipped by 4 bases and J by 7 bases, with 10 bases between them.